These 27 T cell receptor beta chains were sequenced from one sample in a study of T cell repertoires in cytomegalovirus infection. Their antigens are not known. One entry per CDR3 protein results from TCRdb running MiXCR on the reads. The table shows about 150,000 distinct CDR3 sequences, with 30% to 40% occurring only once. This specimen was CD8+ T cells from cultured PBMCs, taken from culture after CMV antigen stimulation. The receptors were gathered from a human donor in good health (CMV status not recorded). Some clones in this sample may be carry-over from other donors' samples.

This clonotype was observed a few times. The chain uses TRBV27 and TRBJ2-3; weak D call: TRBD1 (6 bases). From germline, CDR1 is MNHEY and CDR2 SMNVEV (reference sequence). The CDR3 loop spans 15 amino acids. Deletions cut 3 bases from V and 3 bases from J, with 13 bases between. The CDR3 here is CASSFRGGGTDTQYF. The CDR3 DNA is TGTGCCAGCAGTTTCAGGGGTGGGGGAACAGATACGCAGTATTTT.

This clonotype was observed many times. The rearrangement links TRBV4-1 to TRBJ2-1; the match to TRBD2 covers 9 bases. V shed 0 bases and J 5 bases; nucleotides not matched to a gene: 8. The CDR3 consists of 17 residues. Germline assignment: CDR1 MGHRA and CDR2 YSYEKL. This chain's CDR3 is CASSQEGRAGGNNEQFF. The CDR3, as DNA: TGCGCCAGCAGCCAAGAGGGTAGGGCGGGGGGGAACAATGAGCAGTTCTTC.

This clonotype was counted ten times or more. The chain uses TRBV11-2 and TRBJ2-1; possible D gene TRBD2, 7 bases. V was clipped by 5 bases and J by 7 bases, with 30 bases between them. CDR3 length equals 19 residues. CDR1 is SGHAT and CDR2 is FQNNGV in the germline V gene. CDR3: CASSVRLVAGAKVRNEQFF. The CDR3, as DNA: TGTGCCAGCAGCGTTCGCCTCGTGGCGGGGGCAAAGGTGCGGAATGAGCAGTTCTTC.

Details on this clonotype: The CDR3 does not end in the conserved phenylalanine or tryptophan, so this is likely a read error. This chain joins TRBV6-5 and TRBJ2-6; D is ambiguous. Per the germline V gene, CDR1 is MNHEY and CDR2 is SVGAGI. The germline V and J ends were trimmed by 0 bases and 0 bases, with 9 bases remaining between them. The CDR3 length is 17 residues. CDR3 in DNA: TGTGCCAGCAGTTACTCTGTAGTGTTCTCTGGGGCCAACGTCCTGACTTGC. Protein sequence: CASSYSVVFSGANVLTC.

As to this clonotype: This CDR3 fails to terminate in the conserved phenylalanine or tryptophan, so it likely reflects a read error. The V and J genes are TRBV24-1 and TRBJ2-7, with D unclear. V gave up 5 bases and J gave up 3 bases, with 4 bases separating them. The CDR3 is 11 residues long. The germline gives CDR1 KGHDR, CDR2 SFDVKD. The CDR3 DNA is TGTGCCACCAGTGCTGGCTACGAGCAGTACTCC. Translated: CATSAGYEQYS.

This chain connects TRBV20-1 to TRBJ2-3; tentatively, D is TRBD2 (6 bases). The CDR3 covers 14 residues. V lost 1 base and J lost 1, with 9 bases in between. Germline lookup yields CDR1 DFQATT and CDR2 SNEGSKA (reference sequence). This chain's CDR3 is CSARGTIRTDTQYF. In DNA form, the CDR3 reads TGCAGTGCTAGAGGGACTATACGCACAGATACGCAGTATTTT.

The chain uses TRBV4-1 and TRBJ2-1; D is unclear. Germline assignment: CDR1 MGHRA and CDR2 YSYEKL. Between the trimmed V and J ends, which lost 1 base and 6 bases, there was a span of 7 bases. There are 13 residues in the CDR3. CDR3 sequence (DNA): TGCGCCAGCAGCCAAGTCATGGCCAATGAGCAGTTCTTC. It codes for CASSQVMANEQFF.

This chain connects TRBV15 to TRBJ1-5; 8 nucleotides line up with TRBD1. Germline V gene data show CDR1 as LNHNV and CDR2 as YYDKDF (reference sequence). The V and J ends lost 1 base and 5 bases, in that order; junction bases with no gene match: 10. This CDR3 is built from 17 residues. The CDR3 reads CATSRGVRTGRDQPQHF. DNA of the CDR3: TGTGCCACCAGCAGAGGGGTCCGGACAGGGAGGGATCAGCCCCAGCATTTT.

This clonotype was seen more than once but under ten times. This sequence joins TRBV12-3 or TRBV12-4 and TRBJ2-5; 11 bases are a match to TRBD1. The CDR3 loop spans 16 amino acids. Trimming took 6 bases from V and 7 from J; bases not matched to a gene: 13. The CDR3 loop is CASSPRGTGGGGTQYF. The CDR3 DNA is TGTGCCAGCAGCCCTCGCGGGACAGGGGGAGGTGGGACCCAGTACTTC.

The count of this clonotype is one. The chain recombines TRBV10-3 with TRBJ1-3; D gene unclear. This CDR3 comprises 14 residues. The germline CDR1 and CDR2 sequences are ENHRY and SYGVKD. The V gene lost 2 bases and the J gene lost 0 bases, with 5 bases spanning the gap. The CDR3 bases are TGTGCCATCAGTGAGGCGAACTCTGGAAACACCATATATTTT. Its protein is CAISEANSGNTIYF.

This clonotype was seen only a few times. This chain links TRBV12-3 or TRBV12-4 with TRBJ2-1; D remains ambiguous. Trimming stripped 6 bases from V and 7 bases from J, with 10 bases between. The CDR3 is 12 residues long. The CDR3 region has the DNA TGTGCCAGCAGCCCGGGCCCAAATGAGCAGTTCTTC. This sequence encodes CASSPGPNEQFF.

The chain carries TRBV2 and TRBJ1-4; 8 bases fit TRBD1. Germline CDR1 is SNHLY and CDR2 is FYNNEI. The CDR3 runs to 15 residues. J was trimmed by 6 bases and V by 6 bases; bases with no gene match: 9. The CDR3 DNA sequence: TGTGCCAGCAGGCCCCTAAAACAGGGGGATGAAAAACTGTTTTTT. This codes for CASRPLKQGDEKLFF.

This clonotype was counted only a few times. CDR3 sequence: CATSDLTWTGGYNEQFF. The CDR3 DNA sequence: TGTGCCACCAGTGATTTAACCTGGACGGGTGGCTACAATGAGCAGTTCTTC. The genes are TRBV24-1 and TRBJ2-1; no definite D call. The CDR3 has 17 amino acids. V dropped 1 base and J dropped 3 bases, with 15 bases sitting between them. From germline, CDR1 is KGHDR and CDR2 SFDVKD.

The chain joins TRBV4-1 to TRBJ1-6, with D possibly being TRBD1 (5 bases). CDR3 length equals 17 residues. CDR1 is MGHRA, CDR2 YSYEKL, per germline. V lost 1 base, J lost 7 bases, and 17 bases lay in between. CDR3: CASSQASTVLQNSPLHF. The DNA for the CDR3 is TGCGCCAGCAGCCAAGCCTCGACAGTTTTACAGAATTCACCCCTCCACTTT.

This clonotype has just a few counts. The genes are TRBV19 and TRBJ2-7; the D gene is possibly TRBD1 (5 bases). Deletions cut 5 bases from V and 2 bases from J, with 13 bases between. This CDR3 spans 14 amino acids. The germline V gene encodes CDR1 LNHDA and CDR2 SQIVND (reference sequence). This chain's CDR3 is CASSSTTETYEQYF. The CDR3 nucleotides are TGTGCCAGTAGTTCAACGACAGAAACCTACGAGCAGTACTTC.

Points on this clonotype: Possible read error: a much larger clone is one base away. This chain uses TRBV2 with TRBJ1-2, with 11 bases lining up with TRBD1. V lost 10 bases to trimming and J lost 4 bases; unmatched junction nucleotides: 11. The CDR3 runs to 15 residues. Germline CDR1 and CDR2: SNHLY and FYNNEI. The CDR3 nucleotides read TGTGCCACCATGGACGGGACAGGGGGGCCCTATGGCTACACCTTC. Translation: CATMDGTGGPYGYTF.

This clonotype was seen a handful of times. The V gene is TRBV12-3 or TRBV12-4, the J gene TRBJ2-5; possible D gene TRBD1, 5 bases. V lost 3 bases, J lost 5 bases, and 13 bases lay in between. The CDR3 contains 14 residues. CDR3 bases: TGTGCCAGCAGTTTCGGACAATATGGGGAGACCCAGTACTTC. Amino acid sequence: CASSFGQYGETQYF.

This clonotype was found once. CDR3 coding DNA: TGTGCCAGCAGCCAAGAGGTGGCGGAAGAGACCCAGTACTTC. Amino acid sequence: CASSQEVAEETQYF. The chain combines TRBV14 with TRBJ2-5; no clear D. The germline V and J ends were trimmed by 0 bases and 3 bases, with 8 bases remaining between them. The CDR3 is 14 residues long. Germline V CDR1 and CDR2: SGHDN, FVKESK. Filled out from reference TRBV14 and TRBJ2-5, the complete variable domain reads EAGVTQFPSHSVIEKGQTVTLRCDPISGHDNLYWYRRVMGKEIKFLLHFVKESKQDESGMPNNRFLAERTGGTYSTLKVQPAELEDSGVYFCASSQEVAEETQYFGPGTRLLVL.

V is TRBV4-1 and J is TRBJ1-5, with D unresolved. Trimming removed 2 bases from V and 4 bases from J, with 6 bases in between. The CDR3 length is 13 residues. Germline lookup yields CDR1 MGHRA and CDR2 YSYEKL. CDR3 loop: CASSQLTNQPQHF. CDR3 in DNA: TGCGCCAGCAGCCAACTGACGAATCAGCCCCAGCATTTT.

This sequence joins TRBV2 and TRBJ2-7; possibly TRBD1 or TRBD2 for D (5 bases each). The V end was cut by 6 bases, the J end by 2 bases, with 14 bases between. Germline V gene lookup returns CDR1 SNHLY and CDR2 FYNNEI. The CDR3 runs 14 residues. The CDR3 nucleotides read TGTGCCAGCAGCCACCGGGACCGAGCCTACGAGCAGTACTTC. Its translation is CASSHRDRAYEQYF.

V is TRBV4-1 and J is TRBJ1-1; 7 positions agree with TRBD1. Trimming removed 3 bases from V and 1 base from J; junction bases left unmatched: 2. Looked up from germline, CDR1 is MGHRA and CDR2 is YSYEKL. The CDR3 covers 14 residues. This CDR3 is CASSHNRGNTEAFF. The CDR3 DNA sequence: TGCGCCAGCAGCCACAACAGGGGGAACACTGAAGCTTTCTTT.

Comments on this clonotype: With a much larger clone just one base away, this may be a read error. V gene TRBV18 combines with J gene TRBJ1-4; D gene ambiguous. The CDR3 spans 17 residues. The germline V gene encodes CDR1 KGHSH and CDR2 LQKENI. Trimming removed 9 bases at V and 0 bases at J, with 20 bases between. The CDR3 spells CARSTFFQLPTNEKLFF. The CDR3 region has the DNA TGTGCCAGATCGACCTTTTTTCAGCTTCCAACTAATGAAAAACTGTTTTTT.

This clonotype came up a few times. This rearrangement joins TRBV12-3 or TRBV12-4 to TRBJ2-5; D gene uncertain. The CDR3 runs to 13 residues. Trimming shortened V by 8 bases and J by 1 base, and 11 bases separated the two germline ends. CDR3 in DNA: TGTGCCAGCCGCCGACTGGGCCAAGAGACCCAGTACTTC. Translating it yields CASRRLGQETQYF.

There are many counts of this clonotype. The chain couples TRBV6-6 to TRBJ1-6; 11 nucleotides line up with TRBD1. The CDR3 runs 14 residues. Trimming removed 2 bases from V and 9 bases from J; junction bases left unmatched: 0. Per germline, CDR1 MNHNY and CDR2 SVGAGI (reference sequence). Here the CDR3 DNA reads TGTGCCAGCAGTTACGGGACAGGGGGTTCACCCCTCCACTTT. This translates into CASSYGTGGSPLHF.

A few counts support this clonotype. The V call is TRBV19, the J call TRBJ1-1; 8 bases are a match to TRBD1. CDR1 is LNHDA and CDR2 is SQIVND in the germline V gene (reference sequence). The CDR3 has 16 amino acids. V was clipped by 3 bases and J by 1 base; unmatched bases: 7. The CDR3 DNA sequence: TGTGCCAGTAGTATGGACAGGGCTATTGGGAACACTGAAGCTTTCTTT. Translating gives CASSMDRAIGNTEAFF.

J is TRBJ1-5 and V is TRBV6-8; no clear D gene. CDR1 and CDR2 (germline): MNHGY, SAAAGT. This CDR3 has 13 residues. V gave up 5 bases and J gave up 5 bases, with 10 bases separating them. In nucleotides, the CDR3 is TGTGCCAGCAGTGTCACCGTTCATCAGCCCCAGCATTTT. Translation: CASSVTVHQPQHF.

V gene TRBV7-9 combines with J gene TRBJ2-2; TRBD2 matches 8 bases. CDR3 size: 15 residues. V trimming: 3 bases; J trimming: 6 bases; junction bases outside the gene matches: 6. Germline CDR1 and CDR2: SEHNR and FQNEAQ (reference sequence). For the CDR3, the DNA is TGTGCCAGCAGCTTTTCGGGGGGGGCCCCCGGGGAGCTGTTTTTT. This gives the protein CASSFSGGAPGELFF. The entire variable domain, with the rest obtained from reference TRBV7-9 and TRBJ2-2, is as follows: DTGVSQNPRHKITKRGQNVTFRCDPISEHNRLYWYRQTLGQGPEFLTYFQNEAQLEKSRLLSDRFSAERPKGSFSTLEIQRTEQGDSAMYLCASSFSGGAPGELFFGEGSRLTVL.